This TCR beta chain is drawn from a study of cytomegalovirus exposure and HLA in healthy donors. The CDR3 length is 14 residues. Germline assignment: CDR1 LGHNT and CDR2 FRNRAP. V shed 5 bases, J shed 2 bases, and the junction held 4 bases outside the gene matches. PCR involved 60 Vbeta and 13 Jbeta primers. Sequencing used immunoSEQ multiplex PCR; TCRdb keeps in-frame clones, though not all of them. The sample contains 120,000 or so clones, 65% to 75% of which appear only once. Study-wide results and limits: Earlier findings revealed that most TCR beta V segments proved productive either about 90% or about 30% of the time.

Comments on this clone: The antigen remains unidentified.

This chain uses TRBV12-5 with TRBJ1-1; TRBD1 matches at 8 bases. Material: PBMCs. This clonotype was obtained from a woman in her forties or fifties in good health and CMV-seropositive. In DNA form, the CDR3 reads TGTGCTAGTGGTCCGGGACAGGCAAACACTGAAGCTTTCTTT. Protein: CASGPGQANTEAFF.